This TCR beta chain was obtained from a study of response to subunit inactivated influenza vaccine (dated by TCRdb to the late 2010s). About the full investigation: Deep quantitative profiling of the T cell receptor repertoire was used in the study to follow responses to a trivalent subunit inactivated influenza vaccine.

The protocol used for the library was RT-PCR. Sequencing took place on an Illumina HiSeq 2500. Using fastp at Q25 and MiXCR, TCRdb reprocessed the public reads and kept productive beta chains. Identical CDR3 protein sequences are pooled into one entry, listed with their most common genes and DNA. For this sample there are under 550,000 distinct CDR3 sequences; approximately 7.3% appear just once. The top ten hold 13% of the sample. The investigation overall reported the following: The authors proposed that each seasonal influenza vaccination may bring in only a limited number of new T cells.

On this clonotype itself: It has no known antigen specificity. The sample holds no much larger clone one base away, and base qualities are not on file.

From V the trimming removes 4 bases and from J it removes 3 bases, while the gene matches leave 8 bases of the junction unaccounted for. Including the terminal cysteine and phenylalanine, the CDR3 comprises 16 residues. Just CDR3 DNA is preserved here, 48 bases in frame from base 1. The CDR1 and CDR2 encoded by the germline V gene are SGDLS and YYNGEE. This receptor was obtained from a man in his fifties or sixties who received an inactivated influenza vaccine. Donor details come from another sample of the same person, matched by shared clones. Here the chain combines TRBV9 and TRBJ2-1, with 9 bases aligning to TRBD2. The sample in question was PBMCs from blood, obtained less than 30 months after vaccination. In nucleotide form, the sequence is TGTGCCAGCAGCCCCCAGACTAGCGGTTTCTACAATGAGCAGTTCTTC. Its protein product is CASSPQTSGFYNEQFF.